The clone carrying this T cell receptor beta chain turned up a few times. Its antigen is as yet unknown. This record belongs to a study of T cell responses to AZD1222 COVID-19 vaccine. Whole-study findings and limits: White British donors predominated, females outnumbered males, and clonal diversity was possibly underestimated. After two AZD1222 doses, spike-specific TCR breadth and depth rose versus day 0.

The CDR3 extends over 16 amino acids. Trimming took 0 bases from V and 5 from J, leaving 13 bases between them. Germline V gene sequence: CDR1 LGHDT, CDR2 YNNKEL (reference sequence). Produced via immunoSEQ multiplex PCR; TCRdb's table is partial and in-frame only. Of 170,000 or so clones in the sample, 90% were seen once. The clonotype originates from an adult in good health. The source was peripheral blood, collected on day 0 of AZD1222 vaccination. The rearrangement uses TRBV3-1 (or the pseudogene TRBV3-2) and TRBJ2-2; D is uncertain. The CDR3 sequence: CASSQERYQLTGELFF. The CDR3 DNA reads TGTGCCAGCAGCCAAGAGAGGTACCAGCTGACCGGGGAGCTGTTTTTT.